The 10 T cell receptor beta chains given below trace back to one sample, sequenced in a study of T cell responses to AZD1222 COVID-19 vaccine (dated by TCRdb to the early 2020s). The time point tag for this specimen amounts to: baseline before first vaccination. The method was the immunoSEQ multiplex PCR assay. TCRdb provides this immuneACCESS table in a form limited to in-frame rearrangements. Some clones are lacking; in checked studies, under half of them reflect an unresolved V gene, and why the rest are absent is not known. This sample holds about 120,000 clones; approximately 85% were observed only once. The top ten constitute 9.4% of the sample. Material: peripheral blood, obtained on day 0 of AZD1222 vaccination. The receptors originated from an adult in good health.

The chain recombines TRBV29-1 with TRBJ2-7, with 9 bases aligning to TRBD2. The germline V gene encodes CDR1 SQVTM and CDR2 ANQGSEA. There are 13 residues in the CDR3. The J segment lost 0 bases and the V segment lost 6 bases, leaving 3 bases of the junction unmatched. Written as DNA, the CDR3 is TGCAGCGTCCCGGGACTAGCCTCCTACGAGCAGTACTTC. Protein: CSVPGLASYEQYF.

The rearrangement uses TRBV19 and TRBJ2-4, with a tentative D call TRBD1 (5 bases). CDR3 length: 18 residues. Germline CDR1 LNHDA, CDR2 SQIVND (reference sequence). V lost 5 bases to trimming and J lost 3 bases, with 23 bases between them. The CDR3 sequence is CASSLQTRQSWDKNIQYF. CDR3 DNA: TGTGCCAGTAGTCTTCAGACTCGACAGTCATGGGACAAAAACATTCAGTACTTC.

V gene TRBV4-3 combines with J gene TRBJ1-4; D is perhaps TRBD1 (5 bases). V was shortened by 0 bases and J by 1 base, with 18 bases between the two germline ends. In germline, CDR1 is LGHNA, CDR2 YSLEER. CDR3 size: 19 residues. The CDR3 sequence is CASSQDFGTEYGTNEKLFF. The CDR3, as DNA: TGCGCCAGCAGCCAAGATTTCGGGACGGAGTACGGAACTAATGAAAAACTGTTTTTT.

The chain recombines TRBV7-6 with TRBJ1-6; the D is unclear. Germline CDR1 is SGHVS and CDR2 is FNYEAQ. Trimming cost V 1 base and J 9 bases, with 13 bases left between them. This CDR3 is built from 15 residues. In nucleotides, the CDR3 is TGTGCCAGCAGCTTAGAATTGGCTGTTAGTTCACCCCTCCACTTT. Its protein is CASSLELAVSSPLHF.

Written as DNA, the CDR3 is TGTGCCAGCAGCTCTACCCCGGGACAGTCTTATGGCTACACCTTC. As protein: CASSSTPGQSYGYTF. J is TRBJ1-2 and V is TRBV7-8, with TRBD1 matching over 7 bases. The CDR3 is 15 amino acids. Germline V gene lookup returns CDR1 SGHVS and CDR2 FQNEAQ. The junction had 10 bases not matched to a gene; V was cut back by 4 bases and J by 5 bases.

This sequence joins TRBV10-2 and TRBJ2-2; no clear D gene. CDR1 is WSHSY, CDR2 SAAADI, per germline. The V gene lost 0 bases and the J gene lost 1 base, with 9 bases spanning the gap. This CDR3 has 16 amino acids. The CDR3 is CASSESLQRNTGELFF. CDR3 nucleotide sequence: TGCGCCAGCAGTGAGTCGTTACAGAGGAACACCGGGGAGCTGTTTTTT.

CDR3 loop: CASSLNRQAEQYF. Here the CDR3 DNA reads TGTGCCAGCAGTTTAAATAGGCAGGCCGAGCAGTACTTC. The rearrangement links TRBV12-3 or TRBV12-4 to TRBJ2-7; D is undetermined. The CDR3 sequence is 13 residues long. Trimming left V 2 bases short and J 6 bases short, with 11 bases between.

This clone is a singleton in its sample. This chain joins TRBV5-4 and TRBJ1-2; 9 nucleotides align to TRBD1. The germline V gene has CDR1 SGHNT and CDR2 YYREEE (reference sequence). The CDR3 is 13 amino acids. V was clipped by 6 bases and J by 7 bases; unmatched bases: 7. The CDR3 is CASNDGDRAGYTF. The CDR3 DNA sequence: TGTGCCAGCAACGACGGGGACAGGGCTGGCTACACCTTC.

The chain is built from TRBV7-2 and TRBJ1-1; TRBD1 matches at 10 bases. There are 14 residues in the CDR3. From germline, CDR1 is SGHTA and CDR2 FQGNSA. The V segment lost 5 bases and the J segment 7 bases; nucleotides outside the gene matches: 7. This CDR3 reads CASSSRQGADEAFF. For the CDR3, the DNA is TGTGCCAGCAGCAGCCGACAGGGGGCGGATGAAGCTTTCTTT. The variable domain in full, completed from reference TRBV7-2 and TRBJ1-1, reads GAGVSQSPSNKVTEKGKDVELRCDPISGHTALYWYRQSLGQGLEFLIYFQGNSAPDKSGLPSDRFSAERTGGSVSTLTIQRTQQEDSAVYLCASSSRQGADEAFFGQGTRLTVV.

The V call is TRBV15, the J call TRBJ1-1; D gene ambiguous. The germline gives CDR1 LNHNV, CDR2 YYDKDF (reference sequence). Trimming stripped 1 base from V and 3 bases from J, with 3 bases between. This CDR3 region has 12 residues. CDR3 amino acids: CATSRGYTEAFF. In DNA form, the CDR3 reads TGTGCCACCAGCAGAGGATACACTGAAGCTTTCTTT.